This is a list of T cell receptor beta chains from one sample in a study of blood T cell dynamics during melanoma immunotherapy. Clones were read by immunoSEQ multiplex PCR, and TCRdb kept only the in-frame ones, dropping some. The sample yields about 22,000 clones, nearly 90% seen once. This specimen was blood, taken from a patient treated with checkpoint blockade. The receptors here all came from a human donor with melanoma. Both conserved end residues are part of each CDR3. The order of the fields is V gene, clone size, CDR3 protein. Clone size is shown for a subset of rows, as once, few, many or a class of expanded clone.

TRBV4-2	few	CASSFDSTWEDYGYTF
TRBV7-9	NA	CASSFSASGQETQYF
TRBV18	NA	CASSADRGLNTEAFF
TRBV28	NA	CASRDPSGANVLTF
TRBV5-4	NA	CASSRSSSYNSPLHF
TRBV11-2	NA	CASSLGAVGYTF
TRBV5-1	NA	CASSLAGQGSNQPQHF
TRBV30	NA	CAWGGQGNTEAFF
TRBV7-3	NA	CASSLLTGNTGELFF
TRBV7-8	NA	CASSLRGATGLNTEAFF
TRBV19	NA	CASSTAGTGGERYGYTF
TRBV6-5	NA	CASSYSIAGGDEQYF
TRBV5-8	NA	CASSGRALNTEAFF
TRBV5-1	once	CASSQGQGNYGYTF
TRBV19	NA	CASSMGDRGQYF
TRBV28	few	CASSGGTLGNTIYF
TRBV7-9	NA	CASSLASAAGELFF
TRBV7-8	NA	CASSPQWTGVPAFF
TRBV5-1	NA	CASRRTGASYEQYF
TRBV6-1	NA	CASSETWHRLGNEQFF
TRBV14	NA	CASSGHLRTEAFF
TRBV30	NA	CAWSRNPNNYGYTF
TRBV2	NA	CASRGGIYEQYF
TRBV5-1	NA	CASSLDLGPEAFF
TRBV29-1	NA	CSVDRGQETQYF
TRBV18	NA	CASSRDLTGSGEQYF